This T cell receptor beta chain came from a study of technical replicates of blood from a handful of donors. The CDR3 runs 14 residues. V was clipped by 4 bases and J by 0 bases, with 10 bases between them. Germline lookup yields CDR1 SGHTA and CDR2 FQGNSA. Generated by immunoSEQ multiplex PCR, the TCRdb table keeps only in-frame clones and is missing some. The data show 75,000 to 95,000 clones, about 91% seen once. This clone was seen just once. Sequencing input: T cells isolated from PBMCs. This chain uses TRBV7-2 with TRBJ2-7, with D hard to call. This TCR was sampled from a human donor in good health. In DNA form, the CDR3 reads TGTGCCAGCAGCTCGGTCGGGTCCTCCTACGAGCAGTACTTC. Protein product: CASSSVGSSYEQYF.